The source of this T cell receptor (beta chain) is a study of identical twins. Study observations and caveats: Insertions were fewer in abundant cord blood beta clonotypes, whereas memory repertoires showed none of this pattern. Excess sharing between twins was weaker in beta out-of-frame sequences.

Each CDR3 protein is one row after TCRdb ran MiXCR on the 5' RACE reads. The sample has 410,000 or so distinct CDR3 sequences, about 18% seen once. Among all donors, each was a healthy Caucasian. V dropped 1 base and J dropped 2 bases, with 10 bases sitting between them. Per the germline V gene, CDR1 is SQVTM and CDR2 is ANQGSEA. The CDR3 has 14 residues. As regards this clonotype: Its specificity is not known.

The chain couples TRBV29-1 to TRBJ2-3; no definite D call. Sequencing was carried out using naive T cells sorted from blood. The TCR originated in a man aged 45-60 years in good health. The CDR3 spells CSVEVPAFTDTQYF. The CDR3 DNA is TGCAGCGTTGAAGTACCAGCTTTCACAGATACGCAGTATTTT.